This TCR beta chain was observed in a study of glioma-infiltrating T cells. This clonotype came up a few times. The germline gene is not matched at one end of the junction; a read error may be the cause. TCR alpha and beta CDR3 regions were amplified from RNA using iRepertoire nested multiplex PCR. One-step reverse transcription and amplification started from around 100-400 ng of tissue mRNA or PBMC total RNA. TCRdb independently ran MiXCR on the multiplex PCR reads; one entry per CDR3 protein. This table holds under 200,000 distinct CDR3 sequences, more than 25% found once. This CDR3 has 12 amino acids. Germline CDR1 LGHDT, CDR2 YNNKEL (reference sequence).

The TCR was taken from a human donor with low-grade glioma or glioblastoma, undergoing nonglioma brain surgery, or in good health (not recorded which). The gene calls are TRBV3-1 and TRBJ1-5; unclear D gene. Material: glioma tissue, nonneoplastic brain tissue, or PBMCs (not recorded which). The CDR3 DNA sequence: TGTGCCAGCAGCAAAGAAAATCAGCCCCAGCATTTT. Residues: CASSKENQPQHF.